Given below is one TCR beta chain in context. The antigen remains unidentified. The data were obtained in a study of T cells in Graves' hyperthyroidism and ophthalmopathy. The study, taken as a whole, reports: In simple terms, a model built on 13 V-J features told ophthalmopathy apart from stable hyperthyroidism.

RNA transcripts gave rise to amplified TCR beta CDR3 regions. When the TCR CDR3 underwent first-round RT-PCR, the HTBI primer set was used. Using its own MiXCR run on the multiplex PCR reads, TCRdb lists one record per CDR3 protein. The sample includes nearly 600,000 distinct CDR3 sequences, 11% to 15% seen only once; the top ten take about 6.6%. Germline V gene data show CDR1 as MDHEN and CDR2 as SYDVKM. J gave up 3 bases and V 10 bases, and 9 bases lay outside the gene matches. This CDR3 comprises 15 residues. Clinical symptoms, serum thyroxine and TRAb, thyroid ultrasound and orbital computed tomography were used for the diagnoses.

Input material: blood. This clonotype was sampled from a woman aged 18-29 years with Graves' ophthalmopathy. The chain carries TRBV28 and TRBJ2-3; TRBD1 aligns across 11 bases. CDR3 region: CATSRDRGLTDTQYF. The CDR3 nucleotides are TGTGCCACTTCCCGGGACAGGGGGTTAACAGATACGCAGTATTTT. Full variable domain (remainder filled in from reference TRBV28 and TRBJ2-3): DVKVTQSSRYLVKRTGEKVFLECVQDMDHENMFWYRQDPGLGLRLIYFSYDVKMKEKGDIPEGYSVSREKKERFSLILESASTNQTSMYLCATSRDRGLTDTQYFGPGTRLTVL.